The clone carrying this T cell receptor (beta chain) was seen repeatedly, ten times or more. The data derive from a study of human T cells and chemical hapten exposure. For the study at large: Per-sample TCR yields varied mainly from small pooled library volume differences.

Regarding time point: healthy volunteer bleed at 2 weeks. Total RNA extraction was carried out from unfractionated whole blood. Unique molecular identifiers were attached to individual cDNA molecules during library preparation. From the RACE reads, TCRdb called clonotypes with MiXCR, one entry per CDR3 protein. The data contain 130,000 or so distinct CDR3 sequences, approximately 9% of them singletons. Sequencing was carried out using whole blood. This clonotype was obtained from a male donor in good health. Some clones in this sample may be carry-over from other donors' samples.

Here the CDR3 reads CASSSRTGFITGELFF. DNA of the CDR3: TGTGCCAGCAGCTCCCGGACAGGGTTCATCACCGGGGAGCTGTTTTTT. This chain joins TRBV7-9 and TRBJ2-2; 8 bases are shared with TRBD1. This CDR3 contains 16 residues. From germline, CDR1 is SEHNR and CDR2 FQNEAQ (reference sequence). Losses at the gene ends were 4 bases for V and 4 bases for J; bases not matched to a gene: 8.